This entry features one T cell receptor beta chain sequence. TCRdb called the PCR reads again in MiXCR, with one record for every CDR3 protein. The sample includes approximately 21,000 distinct CDR3 sequences, roughly two fifths of them seen just once. The length of the CDR3 is 21 residues. V was cut by 1 base and J by 6 bases, with 31 bases left in between. Germline V gene sequence: CDR1 SGHTA, CDR2 FQGNSA. These data originate in a study of tumor-infiltrating lymphocytes in oesophageal squamous cell carcinoma. The rearrangement joins TRBV7-2 to TRBJ2-4, with D perhaps being TRBD1 or TRBD2 (7 bases each). Sequencing was carried out using esophageal tumor tissue. The source is a male donor with esophageal squamous cell carcinoma. DNA of the CDR3: TGTGCCAGCAGCTTAGACGGCGACAGGGTCTGGGGGGGTTATATTGGAAACATTCAGTACTTC. This encodes CASSLDGDRVWGGYIGNIQYF.